The entry below gives a single T cell receptor beta chain sequence along with its context. It has no known antigen specificity. No qualities accompany the bases; no much larger clone lies one base away. This record belongs to a study of T cell clonotyping in hematopoietic cell transplantation (dated by TCRdb to the early 2020s). At the level of the whole study: A total of 110 to 150 blood samples were collected in the study from 35 to 45 consecutive transplant recipients and their related donors. Patient recruitment ran from 2015 to early 2017, and follow-up continued until late 2020 or death. Broader findings and caveats from the paper: The sample size was limited and the cells went unsorted, which meant the CD4 and CD8 repertoire contributions could not be told apart. Overlap with donor repertoires was found for only a small fraction of recipient repertoires, with over 97% found to appear de novo at the given depth. Inverse Simpson Index values from donors and from recipients before transplant predicted broader TCR repertoire diversity after transplant. Recipient TCR diversity fell after transplant, with pathologically expanded clonotypes rising progressively from day 30 to day 180.

The time point label corresponds to: 30 days after allo-HCT. Blood from recipients was drawn roughly 28 days before transplant, then again at days 30, 100 and 180 after transplant. Nuclei Lysis Solution was used to extract genomic DNA from fresh or cryopreserved unfractionated peripheral blood mononuclear cells. TCR beta CDR3 regions were amplified from genomic DNA with the immunoSEQ assay, a bias-controlled multiplex PCR using V- and J-specific primers. In a second PCR step, a proprietary barcode and Illumina adapter sequences were attached to the CDR3 amplicons. An Illumina MiSeq instrument was used for sequencing of the CDR3 libraries. Regarding the original processing steps: Export and quality control were performed with immunoSEQ Analyzer 3.0, and downstream analyses were performed with R Bioconductor and Immunarch. Repertoire metrics were calculated using only productive rearrangements within the normalized downsampled data set. In the normalized cohort, a clonotype counted as pathologically expanded if the clonotype was larger than 5 templates. The Inverse Simpson Index was used to measure repertoire diversity. To capture all clonotypes, the CMV-specificity analyses were run on the non-normalized data set. As stored in TCRdb, this immuneACCESS dataset retains in-frame rearrangements with V and J assigned. A fraction of the clones does not appear; measured against another copy, unresolved V genes explain less than half of the discrepancy, and the remainder lacks a known reason. V and J calls plus clone size are reproduced from that table; the DNA served to infer D and trimming. The table for this sample lists about 15,000 clones; approximately 93% of them were counted only once. The ten largest clonotypes hold approximately 4.8% of the sample.

The CDR3, from cysteine to phenylalanine, totals 15 residues. The entry retains the CDR3 DNA only, 45 bases that are in frame from base 1. The germline V gene gives CDR1 as SGDLS and CDR2 as YYNGEE. Cut back by 0 bases and 5 bases, the V and J ends lie 14 bases apart. The sequence is built from TRBV9 and TRBJ2-5; the D region possibly corresponds to TRBD2 (6 bases align). This specimen consisted of PBMCs, obtained 30 days after allogeneic stem cell transplant. The sequence came from a male patient in his sixties or seventies who had an allogeneic stem cell transplant from an unrelated donor, so the T cells may come from the graft donor. Some clones in this sample may be carry-over from other donors' samples. The DNA sequence follows: TGTGCCAGCAGCGTAGGCGGGGAAGCTAGGGAGACCCAGTACTTC. It encodes CASSVGGEARETQYF.